The entry below describes one T cell receptor (beta chain). Its target antigen remains unknown. No qualities accompany the bases; no much larger clone lies one base away. Reading from cysteine to phenylalanine, the CDR3 counts 13 amino acids. The only DNA kept is the CDR3, 39 bases in frame from the first base. The germline V gene encodes CDR1 SGHRS and CDR2 YFSETQ. The junction carries 11 bases between V and J, which are trimmed by 4 bases and 6 bases respectively. These data come from a study of T cell responses to AZD1222 COVID-19 vaccine (dated by TCRdb to about 2021). Concerning the study at large: Because spike-specific TCR depth and breadth did not differ between the two schedules, AZD1222 recipients who got a second dose at roughly 4 weeks were pooled with those who got a second dose at roughly 12 weeks. Trial participants were enrolled by age into 18-55, 56-69 and 70-plus year subgroups, with around 140, 26 and 57 TCR-sequenced participants respectively. TCR sequencing covered more than 230 trial participants: about 210 given two doses of AZD1222 and about 26 given two doses of MenACWY control vaccine. What the study reported, not specific to this receptor: Because no day 14 peak-response samples were available, repertoires were characterized only after the peak T cell response. Only five to seven AZD1222 recipients were SARS-CoV-2 seropositive at baseline, limiting conclusions about previously exposed vaccinees. After two AZD1222 doses, both the breadth and the depth of spike-specific TCRs were significantly higher than at day 0 and than in MenACWY recipients. The whole spike protein was spanned by vaccine-associated CD4 TCRs, and dominant responses were seen in regions 160-218 and 743-854. Participants were mostly white British and included more females than males, and it was suggested by the authors that clonal diversity may have been underestimated. Epitopes outside the regions mutated in the B.1.351 and B.1.1.7 variants were reportedly recognized by nearly half of the unique spike-specific TCRs. In the small 56-69-year group, the increase in depth fell short of significance, most likely because of low power.

The time point label for this specimen denotes: baseline before first vaccination. The vaccinee samples were drawn from two UK trials, COV001 and COV002, one of which was a single-blind randomized controlled phase 2/3 trial testing AZD1222 (ChAdOx1 nCoV-19) in healthy adults. Trial participant PBMC samples were collected at day 0 and day 28 after the second dose for TCRbeta chain sequencing. The CDR3 regions of human TCRbeta chains were analyzed by immunosequencing. Per the authors' processing: Repertoire TCRs were checked for matches against a reference library of SARS-CoV-2-specific TCRs that had been generated using the MIRA antigen-specificity platform. Breadth meant the fraction of unique TCRs that were SARS-CoV-2-associated, whereas depth meant the fraction of total T cells that were SARS-CoV-2-associated. Each spike-specific TCR was assigned to its reactive spike region and to a CD4 or CD8 class using the MIRA data. Log10-transformed breadth and depth values were compared by one-way ANOVA with Sidak's multiple comparisons tests. The table comes from immuneACCESS by way of TCRdb, which keeps in-frame sequences with V and J called. Part of the clones is missing from these tables; in studies checked, under half for an unresolved V gene and the rest for unknown reasons. Clonal size and the V and J genes are those of that table, whereas D and trimming came from the DNA. The sample table contains more than 95,000 clones; only one count was recorded for 85% to 90% of them. The ten largest make up roughly 7.7% of the sample.

The V gene is TRBV5-1 and the J gene is TRBJ2-1; the D region is possibly TRBD1 or TRBD2, each matching across 5 bases. Specimen: peripheral blood, collected on day 0 of AZD1222 vaccination. The receptor was isolated from an adult in good health. The CDR3 loop reads CASSVGGGNEQFF. The DNA sequence is TGCGCCAGCAGCGTAGGTGGGGGCAATGAGCAGTTCTTC.